Listed below are T cell receptor beta chains from one sample, sequenced in a study of identical twins. TCRdb re-analysed the 5' RACE reads in MiXCR, keeping a single row per CDR3 protein. Altogether about 210,000 distinct CDR3 sequences are present, 9.4% being singletons, with the ten largest covering 5% to 6.5%. Material: memory (CD45RO+) T cells sorted from blood. The origin of the receptors is a woman aged 18-29 years in good health. Both conserved end residues are part of each CDR3.

v_call	cdr3_aa
TRBV5-1	CASSLGVAGGTQETQYF
TRBV4-3	CASSLGLAGGPINDNEQFF
TRBV2	CASSEPTGHNEKLFF
TRBV9	CASSVTQNTGELFF
TRBV12-3/TRBV12-4	CASSRDSFYTGELFF
TRBV28	CASSLEDLRSGETQYF
TRBV3-1	CASRQGGNTEAFF
TRBV6-5	CASSWSRDYINTGELFF
TRBV7-3	CASSPLAGSYNEQFF
TRBV20-1	CSAMLAGVDEQFF
TRBV7-8	CASGLLGETQYF
TRBV7-9	CASSLNNGAYNEQFF
TRBV5-1	CASSWGTGGISEQYF
TRBV7-9	CASSFDRVKYTEAFF
TRBV6-1	CASGTGNTEAFF
TRBV20-1	CSARVSMRTGELFF
TRBV11-2	CASSLGTWLRGLGANVLTF
TRBV7-2	CASSFSHLGNQPQHF
TRBV12-3/TRBV12-4	CASSSREYGANVLTF
TRBV7-2	CASSLGGGGSSYEQYF
TRBV10-3	CAIGQGPYEQYF
TRBV2	CASRKGLVNSPLHF
TRBV27	CASSFLGFHEQYF
TRBV11-1	CASSLESRGLVYLNNEQFF
TRBV5-6	CASSLVSGGDTGELFF
TRBV12-3/TRBV12-4	CAGRSLAGGPRTQYF
TRBV3-1	CASSQVADYYGYTF
TRBV11-2	CASSLDPRSTNEKLFF
TRBV11-3	CASSQKFRDRGNQSAKNIQYF
TRBV7-8	CASSPQGIGSYEQYF
TRBV29-1	CSVEARNSYNEQFF
TRBV5-6	CASSLPDSLGYGYTF
TRBV18	CASSVGSNYGYTF
TRBV10-3	CATRPGGGGADTQYF
TRBV20-1	CSAPSSGGADTQYF
TRBV5-1	CASNSGFPDTQYF
TRBV29-1	CSVEVWRNEAFF
TRBV6-2/TRBV6-3	CASSQRQGLDHEQFF
TRBV10-3	CAISESRDLGIEQYF
TRBV6-2/TRBV6-3	CASSYHRGDGNQPQHF
TRBV5-1	CASSLVGGLVNSPLHF
TRBV6-5	CATMGTPYEQYF
TRBV9	CASSVGGESLYEQYF
TRBV6-4	CASSHQPLIDTQYF
TRBV4-2	CASSPRTEETQYF
TRBV18	CASSPPGIGNEQFF
TRBV7-2	CASSTKARGPDTQYF
TRBV6-2/TRBV6-3	CASSTSANNEQFF
TRBV5-8	CASSLYGLGGELFF
TRBV6-5	CASSYSGGSRSPLHF
TRBV6-2/TRBV6-3	CASRALEGGYSNQPQHF
TRBV20-1	CSARDRTSYEQYF
TRBV20-1	CSAIPGLAGVEQYF
TRBV12-3/TRBV12-4	CASRLAVSMDTQYF
TRBV30	CAWNRLVSGGETQYF
TRBV7-6	CATSGLLGTDTQYF
TRBV5-1	CASLYGVSEGNGYTF
TRBV6-2/TRBV6-3	CASSYRVGEVPPGANVLTF
TRBV5-1	CASGGEFNTEAFF
TRBV20-1	CSSEPPGLAGAASYEQYF